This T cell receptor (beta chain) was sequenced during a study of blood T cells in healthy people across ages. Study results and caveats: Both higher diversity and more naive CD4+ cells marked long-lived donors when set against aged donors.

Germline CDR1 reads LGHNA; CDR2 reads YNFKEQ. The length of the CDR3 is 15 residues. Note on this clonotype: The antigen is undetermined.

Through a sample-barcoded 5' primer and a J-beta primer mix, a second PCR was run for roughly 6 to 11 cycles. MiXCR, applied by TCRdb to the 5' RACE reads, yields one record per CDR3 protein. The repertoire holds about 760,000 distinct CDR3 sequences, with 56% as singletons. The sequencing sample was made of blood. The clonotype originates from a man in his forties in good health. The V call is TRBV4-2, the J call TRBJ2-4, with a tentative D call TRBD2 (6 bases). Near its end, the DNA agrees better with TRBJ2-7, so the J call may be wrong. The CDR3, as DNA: TGTGCCAGCAGCCAAGACTCCGGGAGTAGGTACGAGCAGTACTTC. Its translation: CASSQDSGSRYEQYF.